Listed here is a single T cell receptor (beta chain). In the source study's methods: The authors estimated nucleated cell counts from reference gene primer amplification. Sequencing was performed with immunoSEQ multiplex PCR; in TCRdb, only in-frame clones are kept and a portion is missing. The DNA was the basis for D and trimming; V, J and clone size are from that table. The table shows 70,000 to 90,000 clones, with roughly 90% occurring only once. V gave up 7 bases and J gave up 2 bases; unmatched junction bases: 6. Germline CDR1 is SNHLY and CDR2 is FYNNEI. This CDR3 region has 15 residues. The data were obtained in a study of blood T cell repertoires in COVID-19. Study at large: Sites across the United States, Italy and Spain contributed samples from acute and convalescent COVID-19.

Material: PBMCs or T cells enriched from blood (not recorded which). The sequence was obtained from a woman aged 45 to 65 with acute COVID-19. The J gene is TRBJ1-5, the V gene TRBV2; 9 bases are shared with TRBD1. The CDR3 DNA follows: TGTGCCAGCACCGGGGACAGGGCCGGCAATCAGCCCCAGCATTTT. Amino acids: CASTGDRAGNQPQHF.